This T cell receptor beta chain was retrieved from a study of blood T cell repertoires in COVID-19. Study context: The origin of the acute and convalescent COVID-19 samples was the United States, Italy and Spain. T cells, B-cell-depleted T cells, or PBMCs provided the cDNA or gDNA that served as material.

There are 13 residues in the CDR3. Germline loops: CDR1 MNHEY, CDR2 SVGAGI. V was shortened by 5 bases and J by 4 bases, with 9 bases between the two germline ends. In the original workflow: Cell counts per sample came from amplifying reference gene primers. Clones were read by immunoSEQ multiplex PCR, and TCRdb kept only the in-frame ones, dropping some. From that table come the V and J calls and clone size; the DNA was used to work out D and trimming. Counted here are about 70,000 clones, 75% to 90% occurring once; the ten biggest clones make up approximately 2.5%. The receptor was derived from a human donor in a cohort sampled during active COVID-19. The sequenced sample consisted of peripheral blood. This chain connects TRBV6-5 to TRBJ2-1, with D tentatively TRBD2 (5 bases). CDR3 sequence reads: CASSRTGYNEQFF. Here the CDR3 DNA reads TGTGCCAGCAGTCGGACTGGTTACAATGAGCAGTTCTTC.